The TCR beta chain described here comes from a study of T cell responses to AZD1222 COVID-19 vaccine. Findings and caveats of the study: The repertoires were collected only after the peak T cell response. Females made up more of the donors, who were largely white British, and clonal diversity may have come out too low.

Germline lookup yields CDR1 SGHRS and CDR2 YFSETQ. CDR3 length equals 12 residues. The V end was cut by 3 bases, the J end by 8 bases, with 8 bases between. In this sample, this clone turned up once. Its antigen is unidentified. Repertoires were generated with immunoSEQ multiplex PCR, while TCRdb's copy carries only in-frame clones and drops some. The profile shows under 200,000 clones, 91% of them singletons. The specimen was peripheral blood, collected on day 0 of AZD1222 vaccination. This receptor was identified in an adult in good health. This chain links TRBV5-1 with TRBJ1-4, with no clear D. CDR3: CASSSDGEKLFF. The CDR3 nucleotides are TGCGCCAGCAGCTCCGACGGGGAAAAACTGTTTTTT.